The 32 T cell receptor beta chains reported below all come from one sample, sequenced in a study of CD8 T cells in Susac syndrome. With random hexamers, roughly 0.45 to 1 ug RNA was reverse transcribed. MiXCR, run by TCRdb on the immunoSEQ multiplex PCR reads, gives a single entry per CDR3 protein. The sample shows about 210,000 distinct CDR3 sequences, approximately 95% of them seen only once. Sequencing was carried out using CD4+ T cells from PBMCs. These receptors came from a human donor with multiple sclerosis.

The CDR3 DNA reads TGTGCCACCAGCAGAGAAGCCAGGGGCAATCAGCCCCAGCATTTT. This sequence encodes CATSREARGNQPQHF. V gene TRBV15 combines with J gene TRBJ1-5, with D maybe TRBD1 (5 bases). The CDR3 is made up of 15 amino acids. Trimming pared 0 bases from V and 2 bases from J, leaving 8 bases between. The V gene's germline CDR1 is LNHNV and CDR2 YYDKDF (reference sequence).

The chain carries TRBV30 and TRBJ1-2; 11 bases match TRBD1. Germline assignment: CDR1 GTSNPN and CDR2 SVGIG (reference sequence). This CDR3 region has 13 residues. J lost 3 bases, V lost 6 bases, and 3 bases had no gene match. The CDR3 protein is CACPGQGDYGYTF. The CDR3 DNA follows: TGTGCCTGCCCGGGACAGGGGGACTATGGCTACACCTTC.

The chain joins TRBV11-2 to TRBJ2-5; tentatively, D is TRBD1 or TRBD2 (5 bases each). Germline-derived CDR1 and CDR2 are SGHAT and FQNNGV. CDR3 length: 16 residues. The V gene lost 6 bases and the J gene lost 1 base, with 18 bases spanning the gap. In DNA, the CDR3 is TGTGCCAGCAGGGCCCCGGGGACCGCCACCCAAGAGACCCAGTACTTC. This encodes CASRAPGTATQETQYF. The full variable domain, completed using reference TRBV11-2 and TRBJ2-5, is EAGVAQSPRYKIIEKRQSVAFWCNPISGHATLYWYQQILGQGPKLLIQFQNNGVVDDSQLPKDRFSAERLKGVDSTLKIQPAKLEDSAVYLCASRAPGTATQETQYFGPGTRLLVL.

CDR3 region: CASSSTGQINQPQHF. DNA of the CDR3: TGCGCCAGCAGCTCGACGGGACAGATCAATCAGCCCCAGCATTTT. This chain uses TRBV5-1 with TRBJ1-5; 7 positions agree with TRBD1. This CDR3 region has 15 residues. Trimming cost V 3 bases and J 3 bases; bases outside gene matches: 6. Per germline, CDR1 SGHRS and CDR2 YFSETQ.

With regard to this clonotype: This could be a read error, since a much larger clone is one nucleotide away. This chain connects TRBV7-2 to TRBJ1-1; weak D call: TRBD1 (5 bases). Germline V gene data show CDR1 as SGHTA and CDR2 as FQGNSA. With 1 base removed from V and 6 bases from J, the gap between germline ends came to 6 bases. The CDR3 spans 12 residues. CDR3: CASSLGGPEAFF. The CDR3 nucleotides read TGTGCCAGCAGCTTAGGGGGCCCTGAAGCTTTCTTT.

The chain links TRBV20-1 to TRBJ2-1, with 7 bases identical to TRBD2. Germline CDR1 and CDR2: DFQATT and SNEGSKA (reference sequence). The CDR3 sequence is 15 residues long. The V gene end was trimmed by 6 bases and the J gene end by 11 bases; junction bases not matched to a gene: 19. The CDR3 here is CSAPLGLAVNIQQFF. CDR3 coding DNA: TGCAGTGCCCCGCTAGGCCTAGCGGTAAATATCCAGCAGTTCTTC.

This rearrangement joins TRBV29-1 to TRBJ2-1; D is uncertain. This CDR3 is built from 11 residues. Germline V gene lookup returns CDR1 SQVTM and CDR2 ANQGSEA. With 4 bases removed from V and 5 bases from J, the gap between germline ends came to 6 bases. CDR3: CSVGGNNEQFF. The CDR3 bases are TGCAGCGTTGGAGGAAACAATGAGCAGTTCTTC.

The V and J genes are TRBV12-3 or TRBV12-4 and TRBJ2-2; the match to TRBD1 covers 12 bases. CDR3 length: 15 amino acids. Losses at the gene ends were 6 bases for V and 11 bases for J; bases not matched to a gene: 10. CDR3 region: CASSPGQGAVHELFF. CDR3 in DNA: TGTGCCAGCAGCCCGGGACAGGGGGCCGTCCACGAGCTGTTTTTT.

This clonotype was found once. The chain employs TRBV7-2 and TRBJ2-3; TRBD2 might be the D (5 bases). Germline V gene sequence: CDR1 SGHTA, CDR2 FQGNSA. V was shortened by 2 bases and J by 1 base, with 7 bases between the two germline ends. The length of the CDR3 is 14 residues. The CDR3 region is CASSLRRGTDTQYF. The CDR3 bases are TGTGCCAGCAGCTTACGGCGGGGCACAGATACGCAGTATTTT.

The chain recombines TRBV29-1 with TRBJ1-2; 9 bases are a match to TRBD1. The CDR3 covers 14 residues. CDR1 is SQVTM and CDR2 is ANQGSEA in the germline V gene. Germline trimming cut 7 bases from V and 4 bases from J; bases unmatched to any gene: 10. The CDR3 DNA follows: TGCAGCGGTGGAGGGGGACAGGGCATCTATGGCTACACCTTC. This sequence encodes CSGGGGQGIYGYTF.

V and J are TRBV11-2 and TRBJ1-1, with D possibly matching TRBD1 (5 bases). The CDR3 sequence is 13 residues long. The germline V gene encodes CDR1 SGHAT and CDR2 FQNNGV. Between the trimmed V and J ends, which lost 7 bases and 3 bases, there was a span of 12 bases. CDR3 amino acids: CASKGLRDTEAFF. Here the CDR3 DNA reads TGTGCCAGCAAGGGGTTGAGGGACACTGAAGCTTTCTTT.

The chain has TRBV19 and TRBJ2-3, with 7 bases fitting TRBD2. Germline V lookup: CDR1 LNHDA, CDR2 SQIVND (reference sequence). CDR3 length: 17 residues. V lost 9 bases and J lost 2; bases outside the gene matches: 17. CDR3 sequence reads: CASSRRSTSANTDTQYF. CDR3 coding DNA: TGTGCCAGCTCCAGACGGTCAACTAGCGCCAACACAGATACGCAGTATTTT.

The chain has TRBV2 and TRBJ2-2, with D unclear. Trimming left V 0 bases short and J 7 bases short, with 6 bases between. Germline V gene sequence: CDR1 SNHLY, CDR2 FYNNEI. The CDR3 has 13 amino acids. CDR3 bases: TGTGCCAGCAGTGAAGCTCGTGACGGGGAGCTGTTTTTT. Translated: CASSEARDGELFF.

The chain recombines TRBV30 with TRBJ1-2; D call uncertain. The CDR3 contains 11 residues. V dropped 0 bases and J dropped 7 bases, with 6 bases sitting between them. Germline V gene sequence: CDR1 GTSNPN, CDR2 SVGIG (reference sequence). CDR3 in DNA: TGTGCCTGGAGTGTACAAGCTGGCTACACCTTC. This translates into CAWSVQAGYTF.

CDR3 sequence reads: CASWAGGTDTQYF. As DNA, the CDR3 is TGTGCCAGCTGGGCAGGGGGCACAGATACGCAGTATTTT. The chain has TRBV2 and TRBJ2-3; D is perhaps TRBD1 (6 bases). CDR1 is SNHLY, CDR2 FYNNEI, per germline. The V and J ends lost 8 bases and 1 base respectively, with 10 bases between them. The length of the CDR3 is 13 residues.

The chain carries TRBV25-1 and TRBJ1-5, with D tentatively TRBD1 (6 bases). CDR3 length: 13 residues. The germline V gene has CDR1 MGHDK and CDR2 SYGVNS. With 4 bases removed from V and 4 bases from J, the gap between germline ends came to 8 bases. Here the CDR3 reads CASSGQENQPQHF. CDR3 in DNA: TGTGCCAGCAGTGGACAGGAGAATCAGCCCCAGCATTTT.

V is TRBV6-2 or TRBV6-3 and J is TRBJ2-7; D gene ambiguous. Germline assignment: CDR1 MNHEY and CDR2 SVGEGT. CDR3 length equals 14 residues. V lost 8 bases and J 6 bases, leaving 20 bases between the germline ends. The CDR3 reads CASGPHSGPVEQYF. Written as DNA, the CDR3 is TGTGCCAGCGGACCCCATTCCGGGCCGGTCGAGCAGTACTTC.

The genes are TRBV18 and TRBJ2-7, with D perhaps assigned TRBD1 or TRBD2 (5 bases each). V was pared by 6 bases and J by 2 bases, with 14 bases between. CDR3 length equals 14 residues. Per the germline V gene, CDR1 is KGHSH and CDR2 is LQKENI. The DNA for the CDR3 is TGTGCCAGCTCCTCCCGGGACCACACCTACGAGCAGTACTTC. Translated, it gives CASSSRDHTYEQYF.

The CDR3 spells CASSVDIRASSYNEQFF. As DNA, the CDR3 is TGTGCCAGCAGCGTAGATATCAGGGCTAGCTCCTACAATGAGCAGTTCTTC. The rearrangement joins TRBV9 to TRBJ2-1; weak D call: TRBD1 (5 bases). This CDR3 comprises 17 residues. Trimming removed 0 bases at V and 0 bases at J, with 13 bases between. From germline, CDR1 is SGDLS and CDR2 YYNGEE.

The V and J genes are TRBV12-3 or TRBV12-4 and TRBJ1-3; no clear D. V lost 6 bases and J 9 bases, leaving 12 bases between the germline ends. The CDR3 runs 12 residues. DNA for the CDR3: TGTGCCAGCAGCCAGGACGAGACCACCATATATTTT. Encoded protein: CASSQDETTIYF.

This clonotype was recorded once. The J gene is TRBJ2-5, the V gene TRBV12-3 or TRBV12-4; perhaps TRBD1 as D (5 bases). The CDR3 sequence is 14 residues long. Trimming pared 4 bases from V and 9 bases from J, leaving 18 bases between. The CDR3 DNA reads TGTGCCAGCAGTTCGACAGTCATGCCGAAGGCCCAGTACTTC. This translates into CASSSTVMPKAQYF.

This rearrangement joins TRBV2 to TRBJ1-6; 7 bases agree with TRBD1. The germline V gene encodes CDR1 SNHLY and CDR2 FYNNEI. Trimming at V came to 3 bases and at J to 9 bases, leaving 8 bases not matched to a gene. The CDR3 contains 15 residues. The CDR3 nucleotides are TGTGCCAGCAGTGAGAGACAGGGTAGAGGTTCACCCCTCCACTTT. Protein: CASSERQGRGSPLHF. The full variable domain, in which reference TRBV2 and TRBJ1-6 provide the parts outside the CDR3, is EPEVTQTPSHQVTQMGQEVILRCVPISNHLYFYWYRQILGQKVEFLVSFYNNEISEKSEIFDDQFSVERPDGSNFTLKIRSTKLEDSAMYFCASSERQGRGSPLHFGNGTRLTVT.

The rearrangement uses TRBV20-1 and TRBJ2-2; D remains ambiguous. V was shortened by 3 bases and J by 6 bases, with 11 bases between the two germline ends. From germline, CDR1 is DFQATT and CDR2 SNEGSKA (reference sequence). The CDR3 is 13 amino acids. CDR3 in amino acids: CSASSFEAGELFF. The CDR3 DNA reads as TGCAGTGCTAGTTCCTTTGAGGCCGGGGAGCTGTTTTTT.

The chain's CDR3 is CAIRTGDGYTF. CDR3 DNA: TGTGCCATTAGGACAGGGGATGGCTACACCTTC. This rearrangement joins TRBV24-1 to TRBJ1-2; 9 positions match TRBD1. V shed 11 bases, J shed 6 bases, and the junction held 3 bases outside the gene matches. The CDR3 has 11 residues. CDR1 and CDR2 from the germline V gene are KGHDR and SFDVKD.

This sequence joins TRBV5-4 and TRBJ1-6; D is perhaps TRBD1 (6 bases). V was pared by 4 bases and J by 0 bases, with 14 bases between. CDR3 length: 17 residues. Germline CDR1 SGHNT, CDR2 YYREEE (reference sequence). CDR3 protein: CASSAGHQSSYNSPLHF. As DNA, the CDR3 is TGTGCCAGCAGCGCGGGACACCAAAGCTCCTATAATTCACCCCTCCACTTT.

Details on this clonotype: One end of the junction is discordant with germline, which a read error may explain. The J gene is TRBJ2-3, the V gene TRBV7-2, with TRBD2 as a possible D gene (5 bases). The CDR3 runs to 15 residues. From germline, CDR1 is SGHTA and CDR2 FQGNSA. CDR3 in DNA: TGTGCCAGCACCCCATGGGGAGCTAGCATAGATACGCAGTATTTT. As protein: CASTPWGASIDTQYF.

The chain links TRBV18 to TRBJ2-7; D gene ambiguous. With 5 bases removed from V and 0 bases from J, the gap between germline ends came to 8 bases. The germline CDR1 and CDR2 sequences are KGHSH and LQKENI. The CDR3 has 13 amino acids. Here the CDR3 reads CASSTSDSYEQYF. DNA of the CDR3: TGTGCCAGCTCAACATCCGACTCCTACGAGCAGTACTTC.

This sequence joins TRBV29-1 and TRBJ1-2; D call uncertain. The CDR3 is made up of 13 amino acids. CDR1 and CDR2 from the germline V gene are SQVTM and ANQGSEA. Trimming stripped 1 base from V and 4 bases from J, with 10 bases between. This CDR3 reads CSVEGTGGYGYTF. The CDR3 coding sequence is TGCAGCGTTGAAGGAACCGGCGGCTATGGCTACACCTTC.

The genes are TRBV7-3 and TRBJ2-5, with D possibly being TRBD1 or TRBD2 (5 bases each). The CDR3 has 15 residues. Germline assignment: CDR1 SGHTA and CDR2 FQGTGA. Trimming shortened V by 2 bases and J by 4 bases, and 14 bases separated the two germline ends. In nucleotides, the CDR3 is TGTGCCAGCAGCTTACTAGGGGCCGAGGGAGAGACCCAGTACTTC. Amino acids: CASSLLGAEGETQYF.

The rearrangement links TRBV3-1 to TRBJ1-4, with a possible D match to TRBD1 (6 bases). CDR1 is LGHDT and CDR2 is YNNKEL in the germline V gene (reference sequence). Trimming shortened V by 6 bases and J by 6 bases, and 11 bases separated the two germline ends. This CDR3 is built from 13 residues. The CDR3 spells CASRRRQDEKLFF. The CDR3 coding sequence is TGTGCCAGCAGGCGACGACAGGATGAAAAACTGTTTTTT. The variable domain in full, with the rest retrieved from reference TRBV3-1 and TRBJ1-4, is DTAVSQTPKYLVTQMGNDKSIKCEQNLGHDTMYWYKQDSKKFLKIMFSYNNKELIINETVPNRFSPKSPDKAHLNLHINSLELGDSAVYFCASRRRQDEKLFFGSGTQLSVL.

The chain couples TRBV3-1 to TRBJ2-3, with a tentative D call TRBD2 (5 bases). CDR1 LGHDT and CDR2 YNNKEL come from the germline V gene (reference sequence). The V gene lost 11 bases and the J gene lost 6 bases, with 12 bases spanning the gap. This CDR3 has 11 residues. This chain's CDR3 is CAAASGDTQYF. In nucleotides, the CDR3 is TGTGCCGCCGCATCGGGGGATACGCAGTATTTT.

The gene calls are TRBV3-1 and TRBJ2-7; D tentatively fits TRBD1 or TRBD2 (5 bases each). Germline values: CDR1 LGHDT, CDR2 YNNKEL (reference sequence). Trimming took 1 base from V and 3 from J, leaving 10 bases between them. The CDR3 runs 14 residues. The CDR3: CASSQVGGLYEQYF. CDR3 coding DNA: TGTGCCAGCAGCCAAGTTGGGGGTCTCTACGAGCAGTACTTC.